This T cell receptor beta chain was identified in a study of T cell repertoires in cytomegalovirus infection. Study-wide context: Indicated by public TCR beta signatures were CMV infection and matching HLA type.

For this clonotype: Antigen: not known.

In TCRdb, the reads were re-called with MiXCR into one record per CDR3 protein. This table holds more than 650,000 distinct CDR3 sequences, 35% to 40% found once. The germline gives CDR1 LNHDA, CDR2 SQIVND (reference sequence). The CDR3 has 15 amino acids. Trimming removed 4 bases from V and 2 bases from J, with 12 bases in between. Study-level results: Adding up the frequency of public TCR beta families identified people who carried CMV plus the relevant HLA. CMV-specific TCR beta clonotypes restricted by HLA-C dominated the ex vivo response.

The specimen sequenced was PBMCs. The clonotype was recovered from a human donor in good health (CMV status not recorded). Some clones in this sample may be carry-over from other donors' samples. This sequence joins TRBV19 and TRBJ2-1; possible D gene TRBD2, 7 bases. As DNA, the CDR3 is TGTGCCAGTAGTAAGGGGGGGGTTACCTACAATGAGCAGTTCTTC. It yields the protein CASSKGGVTYNEQFF.